This T cell receptor (beta chain) emerged from a study of T cells after yellow fever vaccination (dated by TCRdb to between 2018 and 2021). Concerning the study at large: The SMART-Seq v4 Ultra Low Input RNA kit was used to prepare libraries from fractions with low cell numbers. To follow T-cell clones before and after primary and booster YFV17D yellow fever vaccination, bulk TCR alpha and beta repertoires were sequenced over time. Two healthy male donors made up the cohort, one aged 18 to 29 years and the other aged 30 to 40 years. Blood samples were taken at several timepoints before and after primary and secondary immunization, and bulk PBMC replicates and cell subsets were isolated.

This clonotype showed up many times. The specificity of this receptor is unknown. One base away there is no much larger clone; base qualities are not given. The sample's treatment or condition, from its label and the paper: live attenuated yellow fever vaccine strain. PBMCs were isolated from peripheral blood using a standard Ficoll-Paque protocol. CD4 and CD8 T-cell fractions were isolated with Dynabeads CD4 and CD8 positive selection kits. TriZol was used to extract RNA from bulk PBMCs, CD4 and CD8 fractions, and dextramer-positive and dextramer-negative fractions. The CDR3 starts with the cysteine, ends with the phenylalanine, and has 12 residues. Only CDR3 DNA is held: 36 bases, read in frame from base 1. V is clipped by 6 bases and J by 4 bases, and the sequence between their germline boundaries is 10 bases long. TCR cDNA was made using 5'RACE template switching, a step that added a universal primer site and unique molecular identifiers. cDNA synthesis was primed from both the TCR alpha and TCR beta constant segments. Libraries were amplified in two PCR steps, with sample barcodes and sequencing adapters added in the second step. Libraries were sequenced on Illumina HiSeq 2500 (2x100 bp) or NovaSeq (2x150 bp). The authors' pipeline ran thus. Reads were demultiplexed and collapsed into UMI consensus sequences with MIGEC, and V(D)J alignment was performed with MiXCR. Vaccine-responding clonotypes were defined with edgeR using replicate PBMC samples, requiring FDR below 0.01 and a log2 fold change above 5 up to day 15. CD4 or CD8 identity was assigned to each bulk clonotype according to whether the clonotype was present at higher abundance in the sequenced CD4 repertoire or the sequenced CD8 repertoire. The raw public data were reprocessed by TCRdb itself: fastp quality trimming at Q25, MiXCR clonotype calling, in-frame beta chains only. One record per CDR3 amino acid sequence lists the most common genes and DNA. These V and J calls rely on TCRdb rather than the paper's analysis. The sample table shows tens of thousands of distinct CDR3 sequences, and around 6.9% are seen once. The ten most abundant clones make up roughly a third of the sample.

Results the study describes overall, beyond this receptor: Most clones expanded after primary vaccination (almost 98% of CD4 and roughly 91% of CD8) were re-detected after the booster, suggesting that broad memory maintenance occurred. FACS-sorted repertoires could contain abundant contaminating clonotypes from the bulk population, so computational filtering was required. A small fraction of clonotypes appeared in both the CD4 and CD8 compartments, likely as a result of convergent recombination. Because the study included only a couple of donors, the extent to which the findings can be generalized is limited. Compared with the primary T-cell response, the secondary T-cell response was faster but weaker, reaching its peak on day 5 rather than on day 15.

The sample consisted of CD8+ T cells sorted from PBMCs, taken around 5 days after the first yellow fever vaccination. The TCR was taken from a man between 18 and 29 years old who received the YFV17D yellow fever vaccine. The rearranged segments are TRBV12-3 or TRBV12-4 and TRBJ2-7; there is no confident call for the D gene. In nucleotides, the sequence is TGTGCCAGCAGCCCCGGCCCTTACGAGCAGTACTTC. Translated, this gives CASSPGPYEQYF.